This passage covers 27 T cell receptor beta chains from one sample sequenced in a study of OX40 agonist ivuxolimab in advanced cancers. The protocol was immunoSEQ multiplex PCR, while the TCRdb copy is restricted to in-frame clones and leaves out a portion. In the table there are about 52,000 clones, 90% to 95% of which are singletons. The material sequenced was CD4+ or CD8+ T cells sorted from blood, taken in a trial of the OX40 agonist ivuxolimab. All receptors derive from an adult with an advanced solid tumor such as melanoma, head and neck, liver or kidney cancer.

About this clone: In the same sample, other DNA sequences code for this CDR3. The chain employs TRBV27 and TRBJ2-7; D not certain. CDR3 size: 14 residues. The germline V and J ends were trimmed by 5 bases and 4 bases, with 15 bases remaining between them. Germline CDR1 and CDR2: MNHEY and SMNVEV (reference sequence). Here the CDR3 DNA reads TGTGCCAGCAGTCCGCGGACGGCAGTTTACGAGCAGTACTTC. Translation: CASSPRTAVYEQYF.

This clone was detected once. This chain uses TRBV27 with TRBJ2-3; no clear D gene. Trimming shortened V by 8 bases and J by 2 bases, and 8 bases separated the two germline ends. The germline V gene encodes CDR1 MNHEY and CDR2 SMNVEV (reference sequence). The CDR3 runs to 12 residues. This CDR3 reads CASGSYTDTQYF. The CDR3 coding sequence is TGTGCCAGCGGATCTTACACAGATACGCAGTATTTT.

The CDR3 DNA reads TGTGCTAGTGGTTTGGTAGGGGGCCGGCAGTTCTTC. This codes for CASGLVGGRQFF. This chain links TRBV12-5 with TRBJ2-1; 7 bases are shared with TRBD1. This CDR3 spans 12 amino acids. The V gene's germline CDR1 is LGHNT and CDR2 FRNRAP. Trimming took 0 bases from V and 12 from J; bases not matched to a gene: 2.

The chain has TRBV9 and TRBJ2-2; 8 bases agree with TRBD1. The germline gives CDR1 SGDLS, CDR2 YYNGEE. Trimming cost V 0 bases and J 7 bases; bases outside gene matches: 8. There are 16 residues in the CDR3. CDR3 sequence (DNA): TGTGCCAGCAGCGTAGGACAGGGGTCGGTTGGCGGGGAGCTGTTTTTT. Translation gives CASSVGQGSVGGELFF.

The chain employs TRBV28 and TRBJ1-1; 7 nucleotides agree with TRBD1. Germline V lookup: CDR1 MDHEN, CDR2 SYDVKM. This CDR3 has 15 residues. J lost 3 bases, V lost 2 bases, and 6 bases had no gene match. In nucleotides, the CDR3 is TGTGCCAGCAGTTTACGGGCGCAGGGGGACACTGAAGCTTTCTTT. Protein: CASSLRAQGDTEAFF.

The rearrangement joins TRBV13 to TRBJ1-1; the D is unclear. The CDR3 loop spans 13 amino acids. V was cut by 0 bases and J by 0 bases, with 2 bases left in between. In germline, CDR1 is PRHDT, CDR2 FYEKMQ (reference sequence). CDR3 in DNA: TGTGCCAGCAGCTTAGGACTGAACACTGAAGCTTTCTTT. It is translated as CASSLGLNTEAFF.

The rearrangement links TRBV9 to TRBJ2-2; D is uncertain. This CDR3 region has 16 residues. The ends were cut back, 3 bases at V and 0 bases at J, with 12 bases in the middle. The germline gives CDR1 SGDLS, CDR2 YYNGEE. The CDR3 loop reads CASSGQGPSNTGELFF. CDR3 DNA sequence: TGTGCCAGCAGCGGACAAGGGCCCTCGAACACCGGGGAGCTGTTTTTT.

V gene TRBV13 combines with J gene TRBJ2-1; D is possibly TRBD1 (5 bases). Germline values: CDR1 PRHDT, CDR2 FYEKMQ (reference sequence). The V end was cut by 0 bases, the J end by 1 base, with 10 bases between. The CDR3 has 16 residues. The CDR3 region has the DNA TGTGCCAGCAGCTTAGGCTTAGGGGAATCCTACAATGAGCAGTTCTTC. This encodes CASSLGLGESYNEQFF.

The chain is built from TRBV9 and TRBJ1-5; 7 bases map to TRBD1. Looked up from germline, CDR1 is SGDLS and CDR2 is YYNGEE. The CDR3 sequence is 15 residues long. Trimming took 2 bases from V and 3 from J; bases not matched to a gene: 5. Written as DNA, the CDR3 is TGTGCCAGCAGCGTGGCAGGGGGAGACAATCAGCCCCAGCATTTT. Its translation: CASSVAGGDNQPQHF.

The chain employs TRBV4-3 and TRBJ2-7; D not resolved. The CDR3 has 15 amino acids. CDR1 and CDR2 (germline): LGHNA, YSLEER. Trimming pared 0 bases from V and 0 bases from J, leaving 9 bases between. DNA of the CDR3: TGCGCCAGCAGCCAAGATTTCAGAAGCTCCTACGAGCAGTACTTC. Amino acids: CASSQDFRSSYEQYF.

The V gene is TRBV27, the J gene TRBJ2-1; 10 bases map to TRBD1. This CDR3 has 15 amino acids. The J segment lost 4 bases and the V segment lost 5 bases, leaving 5 bases of the junction unmatched. The germline gives CDR1 MNHEY, CDR2 SMNVEV (reference sequence). Here the CDR3 reads CASSLGTGAYNEQFF. DNA of the CDR3: TGTGCCAGCAGTCTCGGGACAGGGGCGTACAATGAGCAGTTCTTC.

This chain uses TRBV27 with TRBJ2-1, with D perhaps being TRBD1 or TRBD2 (5 bases each). This CDR3 is built from 12 residues. V lost 5 bases and J 9 bases, leaving 11 bases between the germline ends. CDR1 is MNHEY and CDR2 is SMNVEV in the germline V gene (reference sequence). The CDR3 region has the DNA TGTGCCAGCAGTGCCGGGACCCTTGAGCAGTTCTTC. It specifies CASSAGTLEQFF.

CDR3 sequence (DNA): TGTGCCAGCAGTTTGGTGGGCGGGAGGGCCTCAGATACGCAGTATTTT. Translating it yields CASSLVGGRASDTQYF. This chain links TRBV28 with TRBJ2-3; 9 nucleotides match TRBD2. The CDR3 extends over 16 amino acids. Per germline, CDR1 MDHEN and CDR2 SYDVKM. Germline trimming cut 3 bases from V and 4 bases from J; bases unmatched to any gene: 8.

The chain employs TRBV7-8 and TRBJ2-7; the D is unclear. Germline CDR1 reads SGHVS; CDR2 reads FQNEAQ. Trimming removed 1 base from V and 3 bases from J, with 4 bases in between. The CDR3 extends over 12 amino acids. CDR3 sequence: CASSLVRYEQYF. The CDR3 bases are TGTGCCAGCAGCTTAGTCCGCTACGAGCAGTACTTC.

The chain combines TRBV27 with TRBJ2-3, with D uncertain. The CDR3 spans 15 residues. V dropped 3 bases and J dropped 0 bases, with 10 bases sitting between them. Germline-derived CDR1 and CDR2 are MNHEY and SMNVEV (reference sequence). The chain's CDR3 is CASSLLESSTDTQYF. The CDR3 bases are TGTGCCAGCAGTTTGTTGGAATCTAGCACAGATACGCAGTATTTT.

The chain employs TRBV6-5 and TRBJ2-5, with 10 bases identical to TRBD1. The DNA end is more similar to TRBJ2-7, so the J call may be wrong. CDR1 is MNHEY and CDR2 is SVGAGI in the germline V gene. This CDR3 has 16 residues. CDR3 region: CASSYSLTGGRYEQYF. CDR3 coding DNA: TGTGCCAGCAGTTACTCGTTGACAGGGGGCCGCTACGAGCAGTACTTC.

The table lists this clone with a few counts. This chain connects TRBV7-9 to TRBJ1-1; D ambiguous. The CDR3 loop spans 12 amino acids. The V and J ends lost 3 bases and 1 base respectively, with 3 bases between them. The germline CDR1 and CDR2 sequences are SEHNR and FQNEAQ (reference sequence). DNA of the CDR3: TGTGCCAGCAGCTTTTGGAACACTGAAGCTTTCTTT. Residues: CASSFWNTEAFF.

This clone was counted a few times. For the CDR3, the DNA is TGTGCCAGCAGTTCACTGTGGGGGGGGACCCCAGGGAACGAGCAGTACTTC. This gives the protein CASSSLWGGTPGNEQYF. The V gene is TRBV28, the J gene TRBJ2-7, with 7 positions matching TRBD2. Germline CDR1 is MDHEN and CDR2 is SYDVKM. The junction had 17 bases not matched to a gene; V was cut back by 4 bases and J by 5 bases. The CDR3 is 17 amino acids.

The gene calls are TRBV5-1 and TRBJ2-7, with a possible D match to TRBD1 (5 bases). This CDR3 spans 11 amino acids. Germline V gene sequence: CDR1 SGHRS, CDR2 YFSETQ. Trimming stripped 6 bases from V and 7 bases from J, with 11 bases between. The CDR3 loop is CASTLGREQYF. The CDR3 region has the DNA TGCGCCAGCACTTTGGGGCGGGAGCAGTACTTC. Full variable domain (remainder filled in from reference TRBV5-1 and TRBJ2-7): KAGVTQTPRYLIKTRGQQVTLSCSPISGHRSVSWYQQTPGQGLQFLFEYFSETQRNKGNFPGRFSGRQFSNSRSEMNVSTLELGDSALYLCASTLGREQYFGPGTRLTVT.

The V gene is TRBV10-1, the J gene TRBJ2-7; weak D call: TRBD2 (5 bases). Germline CDR1 reads WNHNN; CDR2 reads SYGVQD (reference sequence). Deletions cut 6 bases from V and 4 bases from J, with 10 bases between. This CDR3 has 12 amino acids. DNA of the CDR3: TGCGCCAGCAGGCATGGGGAGTACGAGCAGTACTTC. Its translation: CASRHGEYEQYF.

The chain carries TRBV28 and TRBJ1-5; D remains unclear. Trimming left V 5 bases short and J 4 bases short, with 12 bases between. CDR1 and CDR2 (germline): MDHEN, SYDVKM. CDR3 length: 14 residues. The CDR3 is CASSPLGGNQPQHF. The CDR3 region has the DNA TGTGCCAGCAGTCCCCTTGGTGGTAATCAGCCCCAGCATTTT.

The chain uses TRBV29-1 and TRBJ2-5; 9 nucleotides align to TRBD1. With V trimmed by 7 bases and J by 5 bases, 8 bases remained unmatched. This CDR3 has 13 residues. The V gene's germline CDR1 is SQVTM and CDR2 ANQGSEA. The DNA for the CDR3 is TGCAGCGCCTTGGACAGGGGAGCGGAGACCCAGTACTTC. It translates to CSALDRGAETQYF.

V is TRBV7-9 and J is TRBJ1-5; D perhaps matches TRBD1 (5 bases). This CDR3 region has 15 residues. Deletions cut 6 bases from V and 8 bases from J, with 20 bases between. Germline V gene lookup returns CDR1 SEHNR and CDR2 FQNEAQ (reference sequence). The CDR3 DNA is TGTGCCAGCAGTCAAGGGACCGCACCCGGGGAGCCCCAGCATTTT. It is translated as CASSQGTAPGEPQHF. Variable domain in full (rest from reference TRBV7-9 and TRBJ1-5): DTGVSQNPRHKITKRGQNVTFRCDPISEHNRLYWYRQTLGQGPEFLTYFQNEAQLEKSRLLSDRFSAERPKGSFSTLEIQRTEQGDSAMYLCASSQGTAPGEPQHFGDGTRLSIL.

This sequence joins TRBV9 and TRBJ2-1, with a possible D match to TRBD1 (6 bases). Germline V lookup: CDR1 SGDLS, CDR2 YYNGEE. V was trimmed by 3 bases and J by 8 bases, leaving 12 bases between them. CDR3 size: 13 residues. CDR3 DNA sequence: TGTGCCAGCAGCGAAGGGACACCCGATGAGCAGTTCTTC. Protein sequence: CASSEGTPDEQFF. Full variable domain (remainder filled in from reference TRBV9 and TRBJ2-1): DSGVTQTPKHLITATGQRVTLRCSPRSGDLSVYWYQQSLDQGLQFLIQYYNGEERAKGNILERFSAQQFPDLHSELNLSSLELGDSALYFCASSEGTPDEQFFGPGTRLTVL.

The chain uses TRBV5-6 and TRBJ1-1; D possibly corresponds to TRBD1 (5 bases). CDR3 length: 13 amino acids. V lost 2 bases to trimming and J lost 2 bases, with 7 bases between them. The germline V gene has CDR1 SGHDT and CDR2 YYEEEE. The CDR3 is CASSFGGNTEAFF. For the CDR3, the DNA is TGTGCCAGCAGCTTTGGGGGTAACACTGAAGCTTTCTTT.

This clone appeared a single time. J is TRBJ2-7 and V is TRBV27, with D unresolved. V was pared by 6 bases and J by 5 bases, with 17 bases between. This CDR3 has 14 amino acids. Per germline, CDR1 MNHEY and CDR2 SMNVEV (reference sequence). CDR3 residues: CASSPRARGHEQYF. In DNA, the CDR3 is TGTGCCAGCAGCCCCCGGGCCCGAGGCCACGAGCAGTACTTC.

The chain joins TRBV30 to TRBJ1-3, with D possibly being TRBD1 (6 bases). The CDR3 runs to 15 residues. Germline CDR1 and CDR2: GTSNPN and SVGIG (reference sequence). The V and J ends lost 2 bases and 2 bases respectively, with 13 bases between them. In DNA, the CDR3 is TGTGCCTGGAGTCTCCCGTGGGGGCCTGGAAACACCATATATTTT. Translating it yields CAWSLPWGPGNTIYF. Complete variable domain (other parts from reference TRBV30 and TRBJ1-3): SQTIHQWPATLVQPVGSPLSLECTVEGTSNPNLYWYRQAAGRGLQLLFYSVGIGQISSEVPQNLSASRPQDRQFILSSKKLLLSDSGFYLCAWSLPWGPGNTIYFGEGSWLTVV.